The present entry profiles one TCR beta chain with its context. This CDR3 contains 12 residues. With 2 bases removed from V and 10 bases from J, the gap between germline ends came to 12 bases. CDR1 is SGHDT and CDR2 is YYEEEE in the germline V gene. This sample was taken from a study of T cells after somatic rescue of genetic block. Repertoires were generated with immunoSEQ multiplex PCR, while TCRdb's copy carries only in-frame clones and drops some. The data contain several thousand clones, around 86% of them singletons. The TCR was taken from a boy younger than 18. The genes are TRBV5-6 and TRBJ1-2, with D uncertain. The sequenced sample consisted of peripheral blood mononuclear cells (PBMCs). The CDR3 protein is CASSFADLNYTF. In DNA form, the CDR3 reads TGTGCCAGCAGCTTTGCCGACTTGAACTACACCTTC. The full variable domain, in which reference TRBV5-6 and TRBJ1-2 provide the parts outside the CDR3, is DAGVTQSPTHLIKTRGQQVTLRCSPKSGHDTVSWYQQALGQGPQFIFQYYEEEERQRGNFPDRFSGHQFPNYSSELNVNALLLGDSALYLCASSFADLNYTFGSGTRLTVV.